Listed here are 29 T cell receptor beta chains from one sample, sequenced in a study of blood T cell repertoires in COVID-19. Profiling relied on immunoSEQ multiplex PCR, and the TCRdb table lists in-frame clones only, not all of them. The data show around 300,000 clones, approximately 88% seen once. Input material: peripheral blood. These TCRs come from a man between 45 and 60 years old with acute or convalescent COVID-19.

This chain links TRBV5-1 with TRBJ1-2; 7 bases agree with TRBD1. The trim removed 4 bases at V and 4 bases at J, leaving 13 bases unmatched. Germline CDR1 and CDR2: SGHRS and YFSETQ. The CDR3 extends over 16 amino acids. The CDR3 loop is CASSRRGPHDLYGYTF. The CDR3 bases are TGCGCCAGCAGCAGGAGGGGGCCCCATGACCTCTATGGCTACACCTTC.

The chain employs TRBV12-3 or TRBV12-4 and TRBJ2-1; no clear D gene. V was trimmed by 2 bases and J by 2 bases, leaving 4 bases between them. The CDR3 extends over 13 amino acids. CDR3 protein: CASSLNTYNEQFF. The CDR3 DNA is TGTGCCAGCAGTTTAAACACCTACAATGAGCAGTTCTTC.

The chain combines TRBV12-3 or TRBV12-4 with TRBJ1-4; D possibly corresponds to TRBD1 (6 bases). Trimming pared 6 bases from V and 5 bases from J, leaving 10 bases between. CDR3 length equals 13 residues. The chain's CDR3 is CASRPGQNEKLFF. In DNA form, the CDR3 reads TGTGCCAGCAGGCCCGGACAGAATGAAAAACTGTTTTTT.

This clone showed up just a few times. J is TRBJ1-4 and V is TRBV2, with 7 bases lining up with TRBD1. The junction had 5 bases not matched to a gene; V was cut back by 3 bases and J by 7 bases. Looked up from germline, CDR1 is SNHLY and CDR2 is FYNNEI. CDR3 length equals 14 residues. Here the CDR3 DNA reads TGTGCCAGCAGTGAGGCGCAGGGGGGTGAAAAACTGTTTTTT. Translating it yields CASSEAQGGEKLFF.

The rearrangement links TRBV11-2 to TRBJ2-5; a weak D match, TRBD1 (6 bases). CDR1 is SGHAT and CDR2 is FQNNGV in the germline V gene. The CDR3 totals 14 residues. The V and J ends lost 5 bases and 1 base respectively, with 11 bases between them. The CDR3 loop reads CASSPWDTQETQYF. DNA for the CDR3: TGTGCCAGCAGCCCCTGGGACACCCAAGAGACCCAGTACTTC. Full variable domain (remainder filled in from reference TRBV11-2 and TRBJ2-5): EAGVAQSPRYKIIEKRQSVAFWCNPISGHATLYWYQQILGQGPKLLIQFQNNGVVDDSQLPKDRFSAERLKGVDSTLKIQPAKLEDSAVYLCASSPWDTQETQYFGPGTRLLVL.

The CDR3 here is CASGWGRGGYTEAFF. CDR3 sequence (DNA): TGTGCCAGCGGTTGGGGGAGGGGTGGCTACACTGAAGCTTTCTTT. The J gene is TRBJ1-1, the V gene TRBV7-2, with D possibly matching TRBD1 (5 bases). Germline CDR1 is SGHTA and CDR2 is FQGNSA. This CDR3 is 15 amino acids long. With 8 bases removed from V and 3 bases from J, the gap between germline ends came to 19 bases.

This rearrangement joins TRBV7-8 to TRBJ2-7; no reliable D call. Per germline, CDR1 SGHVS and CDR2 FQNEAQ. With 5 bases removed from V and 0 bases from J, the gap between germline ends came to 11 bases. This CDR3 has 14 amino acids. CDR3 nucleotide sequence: TGTGCCAGCAGCCCCTTCGGTCCCTCCTACGAGCAGTACTTC. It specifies CASSPFGPSYEQYF.

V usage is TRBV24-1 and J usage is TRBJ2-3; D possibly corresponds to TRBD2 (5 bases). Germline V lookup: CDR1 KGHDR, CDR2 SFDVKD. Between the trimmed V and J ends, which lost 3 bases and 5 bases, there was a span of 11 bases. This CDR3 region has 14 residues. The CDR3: CATSDRPEGDTQYF. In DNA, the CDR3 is TGTGCCACCAGTGATCGGCCTGAGGGAGATACGCAGTATTTT.

CDR3 DNA: TGCGCCAGCAGACGACAAATTACTAATGAAAAACTGTTTTTT. Protein: CASRRQITNEKLFF. The genes are TRBV5-1 and TRBJ1-4; D remains unclear. This CDR3 spans 14 amino acids. The V end lost 5 bases, the J end lost 2 bases, and 10 bases lay between the germline ends. The germline V gene has CDR1 SGHRS and CDR2 YFSETQ.

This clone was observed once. CDR3 residues: CASSQEISETQYF. Written as DNA, the CDR3 is TGCGCCAGCAGCCAAGAAATATCGGAGACCCAGTACTTC. This chain uses TRBV4-1 with TRBJ2-5, with unresolved D. Looked up from germline, CDR1 is MGHRA and CDR2 is YSYEKL. This CDR3 contains 13 residues. V lost 0 bases to trimming and J lost 5 bases, with 7 bases between them.

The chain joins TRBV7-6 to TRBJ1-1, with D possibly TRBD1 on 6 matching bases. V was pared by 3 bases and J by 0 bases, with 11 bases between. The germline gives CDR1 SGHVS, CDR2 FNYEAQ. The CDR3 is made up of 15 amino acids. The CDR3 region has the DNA TGTGCCAGCAGCTTTAGGACAGCCATGAACACTGAAGCTTTCTTT. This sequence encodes CASSFRTAMNTEAFF.

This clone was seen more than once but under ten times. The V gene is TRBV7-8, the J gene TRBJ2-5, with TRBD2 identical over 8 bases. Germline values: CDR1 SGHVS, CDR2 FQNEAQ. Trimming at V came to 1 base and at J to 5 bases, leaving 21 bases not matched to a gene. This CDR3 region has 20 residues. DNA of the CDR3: TGTGCCAGCAGCTTAGGGTCCGGGACTAGTGTCAGGAGGGGCGAGGAGACCCAGTACTTC. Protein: CASSLGSGTSVRRGEETQYF.

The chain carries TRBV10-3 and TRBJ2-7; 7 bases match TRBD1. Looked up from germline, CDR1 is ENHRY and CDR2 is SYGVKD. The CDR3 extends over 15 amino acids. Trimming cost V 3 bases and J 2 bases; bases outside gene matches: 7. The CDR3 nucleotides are TGTGCCATCAGTGATATTGCAGGGGGTCCCTACGAGCAGTACTTC. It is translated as CAISDIAGGPYEQYF.

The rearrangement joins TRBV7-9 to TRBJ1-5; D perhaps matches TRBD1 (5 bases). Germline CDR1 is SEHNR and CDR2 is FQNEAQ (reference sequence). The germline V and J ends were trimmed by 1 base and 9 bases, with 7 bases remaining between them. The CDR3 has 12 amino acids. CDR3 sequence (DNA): TGTGCCAGCAGCTTAGGGGGCCGGCCCCAGCATTTT. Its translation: CASSLGGRPQHF.

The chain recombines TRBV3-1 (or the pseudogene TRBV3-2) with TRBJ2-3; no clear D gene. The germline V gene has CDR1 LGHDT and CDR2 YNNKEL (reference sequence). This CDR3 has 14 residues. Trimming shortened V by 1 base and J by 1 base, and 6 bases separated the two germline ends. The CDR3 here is CASSQGLGTDTQYF. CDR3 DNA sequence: TGTGCCAGCAGCCAAGGACTGGGCACAGATACGCAGTATTTT.

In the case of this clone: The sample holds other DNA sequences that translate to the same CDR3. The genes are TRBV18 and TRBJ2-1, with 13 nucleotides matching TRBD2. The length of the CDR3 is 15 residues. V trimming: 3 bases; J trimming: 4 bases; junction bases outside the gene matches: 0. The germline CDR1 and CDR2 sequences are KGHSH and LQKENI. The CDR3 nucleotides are TGTGCCAGCTCACCGGGACTAGCGGGGTACAATGAGCAGTTCTTC. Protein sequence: CASSPGLAGYNEQFF.

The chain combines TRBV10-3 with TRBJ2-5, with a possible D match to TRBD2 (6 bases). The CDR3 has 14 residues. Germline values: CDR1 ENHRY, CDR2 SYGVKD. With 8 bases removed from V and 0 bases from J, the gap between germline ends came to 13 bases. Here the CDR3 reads CAIGGGVYQETQYF. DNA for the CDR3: TGTGCCATCGGAGGAGGGGTCTACCAAGAGACCCAGTACTTC.

The CDR3 region is CAWISGGTYGYTF. CDR3 coding DNA: TGTGCCTGGATCAGCGGGGGAACCTATGGCTACACCTTC. The chain joins TRBV30 to TRBJ1-2, with D perhaps TRBD1 (5 bases). The V and J ends lost 4 bases and 4 bases respectively, with 13 bases between them. In germline, CDR1 is GTSNPN, CDR2 SVGIG (reference sequence). This CDR3 is 13 amino acids long.

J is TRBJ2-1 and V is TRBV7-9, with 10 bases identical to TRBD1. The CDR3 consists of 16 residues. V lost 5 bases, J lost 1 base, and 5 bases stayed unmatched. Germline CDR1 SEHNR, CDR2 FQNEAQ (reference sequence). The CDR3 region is CASSPPGQGSYNEQFF. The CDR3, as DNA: TGTGCCAGCAGCCCCCCGGGACAGGGGTCCTACAATGAGCAGTTCTTC.

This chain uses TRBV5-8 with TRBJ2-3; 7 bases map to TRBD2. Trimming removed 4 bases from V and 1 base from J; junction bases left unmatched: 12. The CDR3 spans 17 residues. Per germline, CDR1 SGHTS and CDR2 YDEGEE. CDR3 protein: CASSQILPRGGTDTQYF. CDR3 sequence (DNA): TGTGCCAGCAGCCAGATCCTCCCACGGGGGGGCACAGATACGCAGTATTTT.

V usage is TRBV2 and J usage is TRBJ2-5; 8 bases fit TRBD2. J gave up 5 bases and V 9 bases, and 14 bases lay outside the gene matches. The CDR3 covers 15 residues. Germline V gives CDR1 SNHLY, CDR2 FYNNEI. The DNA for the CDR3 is TGTGCCAGTCAGCCAGTAGCGGGGCGTTTCGAGACCCAGTACTTC. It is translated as CASQPVAGRFETQYF.

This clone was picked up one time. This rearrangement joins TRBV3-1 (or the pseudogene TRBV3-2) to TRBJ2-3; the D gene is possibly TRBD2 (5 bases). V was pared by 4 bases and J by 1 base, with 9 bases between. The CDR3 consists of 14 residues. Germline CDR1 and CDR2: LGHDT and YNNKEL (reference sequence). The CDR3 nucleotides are TGTGCCAGCAGCCTTAGGACTGGCACAGATACGCAGTATTTT. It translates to CASSLRTGTDTQYF.

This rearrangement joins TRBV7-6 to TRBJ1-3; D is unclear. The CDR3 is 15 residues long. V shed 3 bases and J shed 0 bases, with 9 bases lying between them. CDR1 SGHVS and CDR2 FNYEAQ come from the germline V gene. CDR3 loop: CASSLGSPSGNTIYF. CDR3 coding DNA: TGTGCCAGCAGCTTGGGGAGCCCCTCTGGAAACACCATATATTTT.

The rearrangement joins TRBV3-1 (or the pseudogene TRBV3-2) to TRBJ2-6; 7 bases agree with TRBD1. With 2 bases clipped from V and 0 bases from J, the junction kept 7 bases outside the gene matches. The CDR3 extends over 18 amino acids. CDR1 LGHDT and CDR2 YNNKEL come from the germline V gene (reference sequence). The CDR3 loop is CASSQKGAPNSGANVLTF. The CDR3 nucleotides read TGTGCCAGCAGCCAAAAGGGGGCACCAAACTCTGGGGCCAACGTCCTGACTTTC.

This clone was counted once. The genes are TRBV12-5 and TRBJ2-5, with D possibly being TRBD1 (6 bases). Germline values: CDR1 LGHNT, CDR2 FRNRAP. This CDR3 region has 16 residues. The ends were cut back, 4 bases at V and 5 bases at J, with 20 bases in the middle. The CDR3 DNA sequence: TGTGCTAGTGGTTCCCCTGGGACAAGCTTTGGGGAGACCCAGTACTTC. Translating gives CASGSPGTSFGETQYF.

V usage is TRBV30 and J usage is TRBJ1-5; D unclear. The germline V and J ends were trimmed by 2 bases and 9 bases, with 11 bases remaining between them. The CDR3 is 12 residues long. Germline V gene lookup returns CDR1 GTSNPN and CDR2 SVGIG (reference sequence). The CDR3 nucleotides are TGTGCCTGGAGTAGAGGGCGCGGGCCCCAGCATTTT. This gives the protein CAWSRGRGPQHF.

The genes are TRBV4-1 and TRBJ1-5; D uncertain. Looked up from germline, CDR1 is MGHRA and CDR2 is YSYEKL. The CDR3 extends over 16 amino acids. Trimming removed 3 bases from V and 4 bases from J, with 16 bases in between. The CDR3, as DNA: TGCGCCAGCAGCCAGGCGGGAAACAATTATAATCAGCCCCAGCATTTT. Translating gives CASSQAGNNYNQPQHF.

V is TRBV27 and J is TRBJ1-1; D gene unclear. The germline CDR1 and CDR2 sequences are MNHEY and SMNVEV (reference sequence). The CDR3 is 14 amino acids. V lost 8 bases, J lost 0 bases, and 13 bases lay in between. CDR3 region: CASRHNGVNTEAFF. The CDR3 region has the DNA TGTGCCAGCCGCCACAACGGGGTGAACACTGAAGCTTTCTTT.

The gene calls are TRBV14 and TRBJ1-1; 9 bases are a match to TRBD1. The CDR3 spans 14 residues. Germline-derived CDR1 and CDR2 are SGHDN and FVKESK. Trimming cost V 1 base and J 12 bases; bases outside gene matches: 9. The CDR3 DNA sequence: TGTGCCAGCAGCCAAGTCGGGGGGGACAGGGAGACTTTCTTT. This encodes CASSQVGGDRETFF.